Sequencing of this TCR beta chain was carried out in a study of T cell repertoires in cytomegalovirus infection. Study-wide findings and caveats: Totalled public TCR beta family frequency picked out people who carried CMV plus the relevant HLA. HLA-C-restricted CMV clonotypes gave the most frequent clonotype in two of eight donors.

This clonotype was seen only a few times. Its target is not known. Germline V gene lookup returns CDR1 SGDLS and CDR2 YYNGEE. The CDR3 totals 16 residues. V dropped 0 bases and J dropped 2 bases, with 14 bases sitting between them. One entry per CDR3 protein, called by TCRdb with MiXCR from the reads. In the table there are roughly 800,000 distinct CDR3 sequences, around 29% of which are singletons. Here the sequenced sample was cultured CD8+ T cells from PBMCs, taken from culture after CMV antigen stimulation. The receptor was derived from a human donor in good health (CMV status not recorded). Some clones in this sample may be carry-over from other donors' samples. The chain combines TRBV9 with TRBJ1-2; D not certain. CDR3 protein: CASSVEAGEPNYGYTF. CDR3 DNA sequence: TGTGCCAGCAGCGTAGAAGCGGGAGAGCCGAACTATGGCTACACCTTC.